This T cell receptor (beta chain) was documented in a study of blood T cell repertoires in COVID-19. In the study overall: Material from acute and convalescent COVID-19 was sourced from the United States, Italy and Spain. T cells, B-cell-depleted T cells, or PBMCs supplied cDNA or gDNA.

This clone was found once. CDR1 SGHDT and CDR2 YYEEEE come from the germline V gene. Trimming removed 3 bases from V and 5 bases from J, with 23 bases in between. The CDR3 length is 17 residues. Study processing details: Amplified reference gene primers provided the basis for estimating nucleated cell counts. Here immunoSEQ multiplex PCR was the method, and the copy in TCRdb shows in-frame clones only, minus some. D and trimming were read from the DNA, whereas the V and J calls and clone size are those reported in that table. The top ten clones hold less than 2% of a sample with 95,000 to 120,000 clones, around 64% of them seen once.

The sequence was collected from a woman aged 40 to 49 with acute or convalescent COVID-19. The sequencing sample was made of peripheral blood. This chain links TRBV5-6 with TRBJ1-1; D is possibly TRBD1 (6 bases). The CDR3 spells CASSWGAGGKGRTEAFF. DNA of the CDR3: TGTGCCAGCAGCTGGGGAGCTGGGGGCAAGGGCAGGACTGAAGCTTTCTTT.